This is a list of T cell receptor beta chains from one sample in a study of cytomegalovirus exposure and HLA in healthy donors. The repertoire was sequenced with immunoSEQ multiplex PCR; TCRdb's copy has only in-frame clones and lacks some. The profile shows about 200,000 clones, roughly nine tenths of them singletons. Material for sequencing was PBMCs. The origin of the receptors is a boy between 2 and 15 years old in good health and CMV-seronegative. Both conserved end residues are part of each CDR3. Fields, in order: CDR3 DNA, CDR3 protein, J gene, V gene, D gene, clone size. D genes are given only for firm matches. Only some rows state a clone size, as once, few, many or a class for expanded clones.

CDR3 DNA: TGCGCCAGCAGCGACCGGGACAGGGAAACAGATACGCAGTATTTT; CDR3 protein: CASSDRDRETDTQYF; J gene: TRBJ2-3; V gene: TRBV5-1; D gene: TRBD1; clone size: .
CDR3 DNA: TGTGCCAGCAGTTTTCGGGGGTCGGTGTGGGAGCAGTACTTC; CDR3 protein: CASSFRGSVWEQYF; J gene: TRBJ2-7; V gene: TRBV27; D gene: .; clone size: .
CDR3 DNA: TGTGCCAGTAAACTCTCGTCCACCTACAATGAGCAGTTCTTC; CDR3 protein: CASKLSSTYNEQFF; J gene: TRBJ2-1; V gene: TRBV19; D gene: .; clone size: .
CDR3 DNA: TGTGCCAGCAGCTTAAGGTTACTAGCGGGTCAACGCTACGAGCAGTACTTC; CDR3 protein: CASSLRLLAGQRYEQYF; J gene: TRBJ2-7; V gene: TRBV5-6; D gene: TRBD2; clone size: .
CDR3 DNA: TGTGCCAGCAGCGCCAGGGGGCCCGACAATGAGCAGTTCTTC; CDR3 protein: CASSARGPDNEQFF; J gene: TRBJ2-1; V gene: TRBV9; D gene: TRBD1; clone size: .
CDR3 DNA: TGTGCCAGCAGCCCCGGCAGGGGTCCCTCCTACGAGCAGTACTTC; CDR3 protein: CASSPGRGPSYEQYF; J gene: TRBJ2-7; V gene: TRBV14; D gene: .; clone size: .
CDR3 DNA: TGTGCCAGCAGGGCCGGGACACTGGCCTCCTACGAGCAGTACTTC; CDR3 protein: CASRAGTLASYEQYF; J gene: TRBJ2-7; V gene: TRBV2; D gene: .; clone size: once
CDR3 DNA: TGTGCCAGCAGCTTATTGGGTGCGGGGGTCCAAGAGACCCAGTACTTC; CDR3 protein: CASSLLGAGVQETQYF; J gene: TRBJ2-5; V gene: TRBV11-2; D gene: TRBD2; clone size: .
CDR3 DNA: TGTGCCTGGAGTGTACAGGGACTACCTGCCTTTGAAGCCTTCTTT; CDR3 protein: CAWSVQGLPAFEAFF; J gene: TRBJ1-1; V gene: TRBV30; D gene: .; clone size: once
CDR3 DNA: TGTGCCAGCAGCTCGATGGGCGGGACGGCAACTAATGAAAAACTGTTTTTT; CDR3 protein: CASSSMGGTATNEKLFF; J gene: TRBJ1-4; V gene: TRBV5-4; D gene: .; clone size: few
CDR3 DNA: TGTGCCAGCAGGGAGGGGGCCTCTGGGGCCAACGTCCTGACTTTC; CDR3 protein: CASREGASGANVLTF; J gene: TRBJ2-6; V gene: TRBV2; D gene: .; clone size: once
CDR3 DNA: TGTGCCAGCAGCCGAACCGACAGGGTTTTGAGTCAGCCCCAGCATTTT; CDR3 protein: CASSRTDRVLSQPQHF; J gene: TRBJ1-5; V gene: TRBV7-8; D gene: TRBD1; clone size: .
CDR3 DNA: TGTGCCAGCAGTGAGGGACTTAGCAATCAGCCCCAGCATTTT; CDR3 protein: CASSEGLSNQPQHF; J gene: TRBJ1-5; V gene: TRBV2; D gene: .; clone size: .
CDR3 DNA: TGTGCCAGCAGCGTAGCTTTGGACGGGACAGTCCAAGAGACCCAGTACTTC; CDR3 protein: CASSVALDGTVQETQYF; J gene: TRBJ2-5; V gene: TRBV9; D gene: TRBD1; clone size: .
CDR3 DNA: TGTGCCAGCAGTTTCCCCAGGAACACCTACGAGCAGTACTTC; CDR3 protein: CASSFPRNTYEQYF; J gene: TRBJ2-7; V gene: TRBV28; D gene: .; clone size: once
CDR3 DNA: TGCGCCAGCAGCCAAGAGATCAGGGGATCAGAGACCCAGTACTTC; CDR3 protein: CASSQEIRGSETQYF; J gene: TRBJ2-5; V gene: TRBV4-1; D gene: .; clone size: .
CDR3 DNA: TGTGCCAGCAGTGACAGGACTAACTATGGCTACACCTTC; CDR3 protein: CASSDRTNYGYTF; J gene: TRBJ1-2; V gene: TRBV6-1; D gene: .; clone size: .
CDR3 DNA: TGTGCCAGCAGCCGGGTAGCCGGGGAGCTGTTTTTT; CDR3 protein: CASSRVAGELFF; J gene: TRBJ2-2; V gene: TRBV27; D gene: .; clone size: .
CDR3 DNA: TGTGCCAGCAGTTTAGTCCCCCCAGGCGCTAATTCACCCCTCCACTTT; CDR3 protein: CASSLVPPGANSPLHF; J gene: TRBJ1-6; V gene: TRBV28; D gene: .; clone size: .
CDR3 DNA: TGCGCCAGCAGCGGGACCTACGAGCAGTACTTC; CDR3 protein: CASSGTYEQYF; J gene: TRBJ2-7; V gene: TRBV10-1; D gene: .; clone size: few
CDR3 DNA: TGCGCCAGCAGCTCCGCTGACAGGGGCACTGAAGCTTTCTTT; CDR3 protein: CASSSADRGTEAFF; J gene: TRBJ1-1; V gene: TRBV5-1; D gene: TRBD1; clone size: .
CDR3 DNA: TGTGCCAGCAGTTCCTTAGCGGGAGGGTCCTACGAGCAGTACTTC; CDR3 protein: CASSSLAGGSYEQYF; J gene: TRBJ2-7; V gene: TRBV27; D gene: TRBD2; clone size: .
CDR3 DNA: TGTGCCAGCAGCTTTAATCCCGGGGGGATCGATGAAAAACTGTTTTTT; CDR3 protein: CASSFNPGGIDEKLFF; J gene: TRBJ1-4; V gene: TRBV7-9; D gene: .; clone size: .
CDR3 DNA: TGTGCCAGCCGGGACAGCTTATATAGCAATCAGCCCCAGCATTTT; CDR3 protein: CASRDSLYSNQPQHF; J gene: TRBJ1-5; V gene: TRBV2; D gene: TRBD1; clone size: .
CDR3 DNA: TGTGCCATCGGTGAGTCAGCGGGCAATGAGCAGTTCTTC; CDR3 protein: CAIGESAGNEQFF; J gene: TRBJ2-1; V gene: TRBV10-3; D gene: .; clone size: .
CDR3 DNA: TGTGCCAGCAGCAGGGGATTCACTGAAGCTTTCTTT; CDR3 protein: CASSRGFTEAFF; J gene: TRBJ1-1; V gene: TRBV7-2; D gene: .; clone size: .
CDR3 DNA: TGTGCCAGCAGCCTAAACAGGGATACGCAGTATTTT; CDR3 protein: CASSLNRDTQYF; J gene: TRBJ2-3; V gene: TRBV9; D gene: .; clone size: once
CDR3 DNA: TGTGCCACACAAGCGGGAGGGCCTACAGATACGCAGTATTTT; CDR3 protein: CATQAGGPTDTQYF; J gene: TRBJ2-3; V gene: TRBV10-3; D gene: TRBD2; clone size: .
CDR3 DNA: TGTGCCAGCAGCTTCGCCGGACCGGGAGATGCTAATTCACCCCTCCACTTT; CDR3 protein: CASSFAGPGDANSPLHF; J gene: TRBJ1-6; V gene: TRBV7-9; D gene: .; clone size: once
CDR3 DNA: TGTGCCAGCAGTTGGCGGACAGCGGATCAGCCCCAGCATTTT; CDR3 protein: CASSWRTADQPQHF; J gene: TRBJ1-5; V gene: TRBV27; D gene: .; clone size: .
CDR3 DNA: TGTGCCAGTAGGAGGGGGAGGGCCACGGTCGAGGAGACCCAGTACTTC; CDR3 protein: CASRRGRATVEETQYF; J gene: TRBJ2-5; V gene: TRBV19; D gene: .; clone size: .
CDR3 DNA: TGTGCCAGCAGTGACGGTGGGGGCCCAAACATTCAGTACTTC; CDR3 protein: CASSDGGGPNIQYF; J gene: TRBJ2-4; V gene: TRBV2; D gene: .; clone size: .
CDR3 DNA: TGTGCCAGCACCGTTAGCGGGAGACCCACCAATGAGCAGTTCTTC; CDR3 protein: CASTVSGRPTNEQFF; J gene: TRBJ2-1; V gene: TRBV28; D gene: TRBD2; clone size: .
CDR3 DNA: TGTGCCAGCAGTCCGGGACTAGCGGGAGGGTTCGCAACGGATACGCAGTATTTT; CDR3 protein: CASSPGLAGGFATDTQYF; J gene: TRBJ2-3; V gene: TRBV27; D gene: TRBD2; clone size: .
CDR3 DNA: TGTGCCTGGAGTCTTAGAATTGGCGGGGACTGGAGTCCCGAGCAGTACTTC; CDR3 protein: CAWSLRIGGDWSPEQYF; J gene: TRBJ2-7; V gene: TRBV30; D gene: .; clone size: .
CDR3 DNA: TGCGCCAGCAGCCAAGAGCTGACAGGGCTATCCTACGAGCAGTACTTC; CDR3 protein: CASSQELTGLSYEQYF; J gene: TRBJ2-7; V gene: TRBV4-1; D gene: TRBD1; clone size: .
CDR3 DNA: TGTGCCAGCAGTCCAAACCGACTAGCGGAAGCCTACGAGCAGTACTTC; CDR3 protein: CASSPNRLAEAYEQYF; J gene: TRBJ2-7; V gene: TRBV6-6; D gene: TRBD2; clone size: .
CDR3 DNA: TGTGCCAGCAGCCCAGAGACTAGCGGGAGAGGCACCGGGGAGCTGTTTTTT; CDR3 protein: CASSPETSGRGTGELFF; J gene: TRBJ2-2; V gene: TRBV5-4; D gene: TRBD2; clone size: .
CDR3 DNA: TGTGCCAGCAGTCCGAGGGACAGGAGAAACACCATATATTTT; CDR3 protein: CASSPRDRRNTIYF; J gene: TRBJ1-3; V gene: TRBV28; D gene: TRBD1; clone size: .
CDR3 DNA: TGTGCCAGCAGCTTAGCCATTGGTGTAGCGGGGGGGCACGAGACCCAGTACTTC; CDR3 protein: CASSLAIGVAGGHETQYF; J gene: TRBJ2-5; V gene: TRBV7-2; D gene: TRBD2; clone size: .
CDR3 DNA: TGCGCCAGCAGCTTGGCAAGCACAGGTGATGGAAACACCATATATTTT; CDR3 protein: CASSLASTGDGNTIYF; J gene: TRBJ1-3; V gene: TRBV5-1; D gene: .; clone size: .
CDR3 DNA: TGTGCCAGCAGCTCAGACTTAGGGGCCACGGTCCCCTACGAGCAGTACTTC; CDR3 protein: CASSSDLGATVPYEQYF; J gene: TRBJ2-7; V gene: TRBV5-4; D gene: .; clone size: .
CDR3 DNA: TGTGCCAGCAGCTTTGACAGGGTGCCCTACGAGCAGTACTTC; CDR3 protein: CASSFDRVPYEQYF; J gene: TRBJ2-7; V gene: TRBV7-9; D gene: TRBD1; clone size: .
CDR3 DNA: TGTGCCAGCAGAACGACAGGGACAGGGTCGACCGGGGAGCTGTTTTTT; CDR3 protein: CASRTTGTGSTGELFF; J gene: TRBJ2-2; V gene: TRBV4-2; D gene: TRBD1; clone size: .